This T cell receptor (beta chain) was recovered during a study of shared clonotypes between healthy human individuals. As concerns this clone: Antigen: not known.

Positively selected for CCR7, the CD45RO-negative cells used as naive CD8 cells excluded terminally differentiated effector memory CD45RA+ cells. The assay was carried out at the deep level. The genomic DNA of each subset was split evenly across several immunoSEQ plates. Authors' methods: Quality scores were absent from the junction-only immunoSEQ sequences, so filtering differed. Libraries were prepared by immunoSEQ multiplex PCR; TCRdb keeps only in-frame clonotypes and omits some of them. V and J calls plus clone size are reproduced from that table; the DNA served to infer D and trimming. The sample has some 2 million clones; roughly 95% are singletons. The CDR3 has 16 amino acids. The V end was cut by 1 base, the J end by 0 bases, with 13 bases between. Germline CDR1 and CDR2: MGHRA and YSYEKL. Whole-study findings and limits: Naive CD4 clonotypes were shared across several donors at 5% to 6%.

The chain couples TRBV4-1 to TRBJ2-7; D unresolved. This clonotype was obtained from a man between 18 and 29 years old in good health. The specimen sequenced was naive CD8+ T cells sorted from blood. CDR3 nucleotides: TGCGCCAGCAGCCAAGCTTCCTGGTCGGGCTCCTACGAGCAGTACTTC. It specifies CASSQASWSGSYEQYF.